Listed here are 31 T cell receptor beta chains from one sample, sequenced in a study of cytomegalovirus exposure and HLA in healthy donors. PCR involved 60 Vbeta and 13 Jbeta primers. Repertoires were generated with immunoSEQ multiplex PCR, while TCRdb's copy carries only in-frame clones and drops some. This sample contains about 55,000 clones. Sequencing was carried out using PBMCs. These receptors originate from an older woman in good health and CMV-seropositive.

The V gene is TRBV6-1, the J gene TRBJ2-1; D ambiguous. Between the trimmed V and J ends, which lost 7 bases and 8 bases, there was a span of 12 bases. This CDR3 contains 12 residues. The germline V gene has CDR1 MNHNS and CDR2 SASEGT. CDR3 sequence: CASTGISDEQFF. CDR3 DNA: TGTGCCAGCACGGGTATAAGCGATGAGCAGTTCTTC.

The chain joins TRBV28 to TRBJ1-1; TRBD1 agrees at 8 bases. J was trimmed by 1 base and V by 5 bases; bases with no gene match: 9. CDR3 length equals 16 residues. The germline V gene has CDR1 MDHEN and CDR2 SYDVKM. CDR3 sequence (DNA): TGTGCCAGCAGTCTATCCCAGGGGGCGGGGAACACTGAAGCTTTCTTT. Translated, it gives CASSLSQGAGNTEAFF. Using reference TRBV28 and TRBJ1-1 for the parts outside the CDR3, the full variable domain is DVKVTQSSRYLVKRTGEKVFLECVQDMDHENMFWYRQDPGLGLRLIYFSYDVKMKEKGDIPEGYSVSREKKERFSLILESASTNQTSMYLCASSLSQGAGNTEAFFGQGTRLTVV.

The CDR3 spells CASSVEGMGNSPLHF. The CDR3 DNA is TGTGCCAGCAGCGTCGAGGGAATGGGTAATTCACCCCTCCACTTT. The chain recombines TRBV9 with TRBJ1-6; D remains unclear. Per the germline V gene, CDR1 is SGDLS and CDR2 is YYNGEE. The CDR3 consists of 15 residues. The V end lost 2 bases, the J end lost 6 bases, and 12 bases lay between the germline ends.

This chain joins TRBV11-2 and TRBJ2-7; D might be TRBD1 (7 bases). Looked up from germline, CDR1 is SGHAT and CDR2 is FQNNGV. CDR3 length: 14 amino acids. V dropped 6 bases and J dropped 2 bases, with 14 bases sitting between them. The CDR3 bases are TGTGCCAGCAGTACAGACAGGGAGGCCTACGAGCAGTACTTC. This sequence encodes CASSTDREAYEQYF.

The gene calls are TRBV7-2 and TRBJ1-3; D unclear. Germline V gene data show CDR1 as SGHTA and CDR2 as FQGNSA. Trimming took off 5 bases at V and 0 bases at J, with 14 bases between the two ends. The CDR3 covers 16 residues. The DNA of the CDR3 is TGTGCCAGCAGCCTCCTTACATCCGTCTCTGGAAACACCATATATTTT. Translation gives CASSLLTSVSGNTIYF.

The J gene is TRBJ2-7, the V gene TRBV18; TRBD2 might be the D (5 bases). The CDR3 runs to 13 residues. Trimming took off 10 bases at V and 0 bases at J, with 13 bases between the two ends. Germline V gives CDR1 KGHSH, CDR2 LQKENI. CDR3 protein: CATGAGSSYEQYF. The CDR3 coding sequence is TGTGCCACCGGCGCGGGTAGCTCCTACGAGCAGTACTTC.

This chain connects TRBV6-1 to TRBJ2-1; 8 bases map to TRBD1. Germline V gene data show CDR1 as MNHNS and CDR2 as SASEGT. The CDR3 contains 13 residues. The trim removed 5 bases at V and 8 bases at J, leaving 5 bases unmatched. CDR3 loop: CASSRQGAHEQFF. The CDR3 nucleotides are TGTGCCAGCAGTAGGCAGGGGGCTCATGAGCAGTTCTTC.

V is TRBV11-3 and J is TRBJ2-2; TRBD2 matches 12 bases. Germline V lookup: CDR1 SGHNT, CDR2 YENEEA. The CDR3 totals 18 residues. V trimming: 5 bases; J trimming: 4 bases; junction bases outside the gene matches: 11. The CDR3 is CASSTGLAGSSGTGELFF. The CDR3 bases are TGTGCCAGCAGCACCGGACTAGCGGGGAGCTCGGGCACCGGGGAGCTGTTTTTT.

This chain uses TRBV4-3 with TRBJ2-1; D call uncertain. Germline V CDR1 and CDR2: LGHNA, YSLEER. The CDR3 is made up of 13 amino acids. The V end was cut by 0 bases, the J end by 5 bases, with 5 bases between. CDR3 DNA: TGCGCCAGCAGCCAAGAAAGCCACAATGAGCAGTTCTTC. Amino acids: CASSQESHNEQFF.

This chain connects TRBV6-5 to TRBJ2-7; TRBD1 is a possible D gene (7 bases). The V gene lost 5 bases and the J gene lost 2 bases, with 10 bases spanning the gap. The CDR3 contains 13 residues. CDR1 and CDR2 (germline): MNHEY, SVGAGI. CDR3 nucleotide sequence: TGTGCCAGCAGTGCGGGACAGACCTACGAGCAGTACTTC. It specifies CASSAGQTYEQYF.

The J gene is TRBJ1-5, the V gene TRBV23-1, with TRBD1 identical over 7 bases. TRBV23-1 is noted as an ORF with a role that remains uncertain. J lost 5 bases, V lost 7 bases, and 17 bases had no gene match. The CDR3 is made up of 17 amino acids. The CDR3 sequence is CASTLTEGTAGDQPQHF. In nucleotides, the CDR3 is TGCGCCAGCACCCTCACGGAGGGGACAGCTGGTGATCAGCCCCAGCATTTT.

The chain employs TRBV28 and TRBJ2-3, with 8 bases aligning to TRBD2. The CDR3 has 15 residues. Germline assignment: CDR1 MDHEN and CDR2 SYDVKM. Unmatched junction bases numbered 12, after V lost 6 bases and J lost 7 bases. The CDR3 bases are TGTGCCAGCAGACCTCCGGGACTAGTTGATTATACGCAGTATTTT. Translated: CASRPPGLVDYTQYF.

This sequence joins TRBV19 and TRBJ1-5; 9 nucleotides align to TRBD1. This CDR3 is 14 amino acids long. With 6 bases clipped from V and 2 bases from J, the junction kept 2 bases outside the gene matches. Germline CDR1 LNHDA, CDR2 SQIVND (reference sequence). CDR3 in DNA: TGTGCCAGTAGACGGACAGGGGGCAATCAGCCCCAGCATTTT. Encoded protein: CASRRTGGNQPQHF.

This chain uses TRBV7-9 with TRBJ1-5; 7 positions agree with TRBD1. V dropped 6 bases and J dropped 6; count of bases not matched to a gene: 5. Germline CDR1 SEHNR, CDR2 FQNEAQ (reference sequence). The CDR3 contains 13 residues. CDR3 sequence reads: CASSEQGGQPQHF. Written as DNA, the CDR3 is TGTGCCAGCAGTGAGCAGGGGGGTCAGCCCCAGCATTTT.

The chain joins TRBV5-1 to TRBJ2-7; 9 bases fit TRBD2. Trimming at V came to 2 bases and at J to 1 base, leaving 13 bases not matched to a gene. The CDR3 spans 18 residues. Germline CDR1 and CDR2: SGHRS and YFSETQ. The CDR3 here is CASSLKPQGAGGSYEQYF. In DNA, the CDR3 is TGCGCCAGCAGCTTAAAACCCCAGGGAGCGGGAGGTTCCTACGAGCAGTACTTC.

The chain links TRBV5-1 to TRBJ2-3, with 11 bases matching TRBD2. V was clipped by 3 bases and J by 8 bases; unmatched bases: 8. Germline V gene sequence: CDR1 SGHRS, CDR2 YFSETQ. The CDR3 totals 15 residues. The CDR3 here is CASSSDSGGAGTQYF. CDR3 bases: TGCGCCAGCAGCTCGGATAGCGGGGGGGCCGGTACGCAGTATTTT.

The chain combines TRBV29-1 with TRBJ2-7; 12 nucleotides line up with TRBD2. The trim removed 3 bases at V and 2 bases at J, leaving 2 bases unmatched. From germline, CDR1 is SQVTM and CDR2 ANQGSEA. This CDR3 is 14 amino acids long. CDR3 loop: CSVDRLAGAYEQYF. CDR3 DNA: TGCAGCGTTGATCGACTAGCGGGGGCCTACGAGCAGTACTTC.

The chain links TRBV19 to TRBJ1-5; the D gene is possibly TRBD1 (5 bases). V shed 2 bases and J shed 4 bases, with 12 bases lying between them. CDR1 is LNHDA, CDR2 SQIVND, per germline (reference sequence). This CDR3 is built from 15 residues. CDR3 in amino acids: CASSIQGGGNQPQHF. CDR3 nucleotides: TGTGCCAGTAGTATACAGGGAGGAGGGAATCAGCCCCAGCATTTT.

The rearrangement links TRBV9 to TRBJ2-3; D gene uncertain. Looked up from germline, CDR1 is SGDLS and CDR2 is YYNGEE. The CDR3 has 13 residues. V lost 5 bases and J 10 bases, leaving 17 bases between the germline ends. CDR3 sequence reads: CASSARRGEAQYF. For the CDR3, the DNA is TGTGCCAGCAGTGCCCGTAGAGGCGAGGCGCAGTATTTT.

The V and J genes are TRBV19 and TRBJ2-7; D possibly corresponds to TRBD1 (6 bases). The CDR3 has 15 amino acids. CDR1 is LNHDA and CDR2 is SQIVND in the germline V gene (reference sequence). The V end was cut by 5 bases, the J end by 5 bases, with 19 bases between. CDR3 sequence: CASSGRNRVVDEQYF. DNA for the CDR3: TGTGCCAGTAGTGGGCGGAACAGGGTCGTCGACGAGCAGTACTTC.

The gene calls are TRBV6-5 and TRBJ1-4; possible D gene TRBD1, 5 bases. Germline V gene lookup returns CDR1 MNHEY and CDR2 SVGAGI. This CDR3 has 14 residues. Trimming removed 6 bases at V and 6 bases at J, with 14 bases between. CDR3 amino acids: CASSRVVGYEKLFF. The DNA of the CDR3 is TGTGCCAGCAGCAGGGTAGTGGGGTATGAAAAACTGTTTTTT.

The J gene is TRBJ2-7, the V gene TRBV19; D is perhaps TRBD2 (6 bases). This CDR3 has 14 amino acids. Deletions cut 1 base from V and 3 bases from J, with 10 bases between. Germline loops: CDR1 LNHDA, CDR2 SQIVND (reference sequence). In DNA, the CDR3 is TGTGCCAGTAGTATAGGGGACTCCAACTACGAGCAGTACTTC. This sequence encodes CASSIGDSNYEQYF.

The J gene is TRBJ2-4, the V gene TRBV5-4; 12 bases are a match to TRBD1. After removal of 4 bases from V and 0 bases from J, the junction contained 8 bases not matched to a gene. The CDR3 consists of 18 residues. CDR1 is SGHNT and CDR2 is YYREEE in the germline V gene (reference sequence). CDR3 sequence (DNA): TGTGCCAGCAGCGTGGGACAGGGGGCCAAACTAGCCAAAAACATTCAGTACTTC. Translating gives CASSVGQGAKLAKNIQYF.

The CDR3 region is CASSLGAVDGYTF. The CDR3 coding sequence is TGCGCCAGCAGCTTAGGAGCAGTGGATGGCTACACCTTC. V gene TRBV5-1 combines with J gene TRBJ1-2; D ambiguous. V lost 2 bases and J 6 bases, leaving 11 bases between the germline ends. The germline V gene has CDR1 SGHRS and CDR2 YFSETQ. CDR3 size: 13 residues.

Points on this clone: One end of the junction does not line up with germline, which may come from a read error. Other DNA sequences from this sample encode an identical CDR3 as well. The chain links TRBV6-1 to TRBJ1-6, with D unclear. There are 13 residues in the CDR3. Per germline, CDR1 MNHNS and CDR2 SASEGT. The CDR3 sequence is CASSPVLNSPLHF. The CDR3 bases are TGTGCCAGCAGTCCGGTTTTAAATTCACCCCTACACTTT.

The gene calls are TRBV6-1 and TRBJ1-1; D gene uncertain. This CDR3 has 14 residues. V lost 3 bases and J 1 base, leaving 9 bases between the germline ends. The germline V gene encodes CDR1 MNHNS and CDR2 SASEGT. CDR3 sequence: CASSEATWNTEAFF. The CDR3 nucleotides are TGTGCCAGCAGTGAGGCGACATGGAACACTGAAGCTTTCTTT.

The chain uses TRBV7-9 and TRBJ1-1, with D possibly TRBD1 on 5 matching bases. The V end was cut by 2 bases, the J end by 1 base, with 5 bases between. Germline CDR1 is SEHNR and CDR2 is FQNEAQ (reference sequence). The CDR3 has 13 amino acids. CDR3 region: CASSLQGNTEAFF. CDR3 nucleotides: TGTGCCAGCAGCTTACAGGGGAACACTGAAGCTTTCTTT.

The rearrangement links TRBV18 to TRBJ1-4; 7 nucleotides line up with TRBD1. V shed 5 bases, J shed 0 bases, and the junction held 6 bases outside the gene matches. This CDR3 is built from 16 residues. In germline, CDR1 is KGHSH, CDR2 LQKENI. In DNA, the CDR3 is TGTGCCAGCTCATCTGACAGGGCTTCAACTAATGAAAAACTGTTTTTT. Its translation: CASSSDRASTNEKLFF.

The chain combines TRBV9 with TRBJ2-3; tentative D call: TRBD1 (5 bases). The CDR3 totals 14 residues. Germline lookup yields CDR1 SGDLS and CDR2 YYNGEE. V was cut by 3 bases and J by 5 bases, with 13 bases left in between. The CDR3 sequence: CASSADTFRDTQYF. Written as DNA, the CDR3 is TGTGCCAGCAGCGCGGACACGTTCAGAGATACGCAGTATTTT. Together with reference TRBV9 and TRBJ2-3, the CDR3 gives the full variable domain: DSGVTQTPKHLITATGQRVTLRCSPRSGDLSVYWYQQSLDQGLQFLIQYYNGEERAKGNILERFSAQQFPDLHSELNLSSLELGDSALYFCASSADTFRDTQYFGPGTRLTVL.

This chain links TRBV5-6 with TRBJ2-7; TRBD1 agrees at 7 bases. The germline CDR1 and CDR2 sequences are SGHDT and YYEEEE. The CDR3 spans 17 residues. V shed 2 bases and J 7 bases; nucleotides not matched to a gene: 18. This CDR3 is CASSFPGTEASLGEQYF. For the CDR3, the DNA is TGTGCCAGCAGCTTTCCAGGGACAGAGGCCTCTTTGGGTGAGCAGTACTTC. The full variable domain, completed using reference TRBV5-6 and TRBJ2-7, is DAGVTQSPTHLIKTRGQQVTLRCSPKSGHDTVSWYQQALGQGPQFIFQYYEEEERQRGNFPDRFSGHQFPNYSSELNVNALLLGDSALYLCASSFPGTEASLGEQYFGPGTRLTVT.

The V call is TRBV5-1, the J call TRBJ2-7; D perhaps matches TRBD1 (6 bases). Trimming took off 0 bases at V and 6 bases at J, with 22 bases between the two ends. Germline lookup yields CDR1 SGHRS and CDR2 YFSETQ. This CDR3 is built from 17 residues. This CDR3 is CASSLGGRERGFREQYF. CDR3 DNA sequence: TGCGCCAGCAGCTTGGGGGGCCGGGAAAGGGGGTTTCGCGAGCAGTACTTC.